The 14 T cell receptor beta chains in this list originate from one sample, sequenced in a study of blood T cell repertoires in COVID-19. Assay: immunoSEQ multiplex PCR; the TCRdb copy retains only in-frame clones and omits some. The sample holds under 250,000 clones; 88% are singletons and the top ten take roughly 19%. Sequencing input: peripheral blood. The receptor set was obtained from a man aged 50 to 60 with COVID-19, enrolled during active disease.

The V gene is TRBV3-1 (or the pseudogene TRBV3-2), the J gene TRBJ2-1; D call uncertain. Between the trimmed V and J ends, which lost 1 base and 12 bases, there was a span of 10 bases. The CDR3 is made up of 12 amino acids. The germline V gene encodes CDR1 LGHDT and CDR2 YNNKEL (reference sequence). CDR3 sequence (DNA): TGTGCCAGCAGCCAAGTAAGAGGTGGGCAGTTCTTC. It codes for CASSQVRGGQFF.

V gene TRBV5-1 combines with J gene TRBJ2-5; 9 bases are shared with TRBD1. Germline V gene data show CDR1 as SGHRS and CDR2 as YFSETQ. J was trimmed by 1 base and V by 5 bases; bases with no gene match: 9. CDR3 length: 16 amino acids. In DNA, the CDR3 is TGCGCCAGCAGTCCTAACCCGGGACAGGGCCAAGAGACCCAGTACTTC. Residues: CASSPNPGQGQETQYF. The full variable domain, completed using reference TRBV5-1 and TRBJ2-5, is KAGVTQTPRYLIKTRGQQVTLSCSPISGHRSVSWYQQTPGQGLQFLFEYFSETQRNKGNFPGRFSGRQFSNSRSEMNVSTLELGDSALYLCASSPNPGQGQETQYFGPGTRLLVL.

This clone came up once. The gene calls are TRBV4-2 and TRBJ2-3; D remains ambiguous. There are 14 residues in the CDR3. Trimming pared 5 bases from V and 0 bases from J, leaving 9 bases between. Germline-derived CDR1 and CDR2 are LGHNA and YNFKEQ. CDR3 in amino acids: CASSIEDSTDTQYF. The CDR3 bases are TGTGCCAGCAGCATCGAGGATAGCACAGATACGCAGTATTTT.

This chain joins TRBV19 and TRBJ2-5, with 9 bases lining up with TRBD2. The CDR3 consists of 16 residues. V shed 4 bases and J 4 bases; nucleotides not matched to a gene: 10. In germline, CDR1 is LNHDA, CDR2 SQIVND (reference sequence). CDR3 coding DNA: TGTGCCAGTAGTAGTCCGTTGACTAGCGGTCGAGAGACCCAGTACTTC. Protein: CASSSPLTSGRETQYF.

V and J are TRBV24-1 and TRBJ1-2; D unresolved. The CDR3 extends over 12 amino acids. V was shortened by 4 bases and J by 4 bases, with 6 bases between the two germline ends. Germline CDR1 is KGHDR and CDR2 is SFDVKD. The CDR3 sequence is CATSENSYGYTF. CDR3 bases: TGTGCCACCAGTGAGAACTCCTATGGCTACACCTTC.

The chain is built from TRBV18 and TRBJ2-3; D gene ambiguous. V lost 3 bases and J 0 bases, leaving 7 bases between the germline ends. This CDR3 is 14 amino acids long. Germline values: CDR1 KGHSH, CDR2 LQKENI. The CDR3 loop is CASSPGRSTDTQYF. CDR3 DNA: TGTGCCAGCTCACCTGGTCGGAGCACAGATACGCAGTATTTT.

This rearrangement joins TRBV5-6 to TRBJ1-1; no firm D call. V was pared by 1 base and J by 0 bases, with 7 bases between. The CDR3 has 14 amino acids. Per the germline V gene, CDR1 is SGHDT and CDR2 is YYEEEE. For the CDR3, the DNA is TGTGCCAGCAGCTTGACACCCATGAACACTGAAGCTTTCTTT. Its protein product is CASSLTPMNTEAFF.

V and J are TRBV3-1 (or the pseudogene TRBV3-2) and TRBJ1-3; 7 positions match TRBD1. V lost 2 bases and J lost 0; bases outside the gene matches: 4. Germline V gene sequence: CDR1 LGHDT, CDR2 YNNKEL (reference sequence). This CDR3 is 16 amino acids long. CDR3 protein: CASSQSQGSSGNTIYF. CDR3 DNA sequence: TGTGCCAGCAGCCAATCACAGGGGAGCTCTGGAAACACCATATATTTT.

J is TRBJ1-1 and V is TRBV21-1; no DNA check was done on the table's D call, TRBD1. TRBV21-1 is termed a pseudogene. The CDR3 covers 17 residues. This CDR3 is CASSKEDSGRGGTEAFF. DNA of the CDR3: TGTGCCAGCAGCAAAGAGGATTCGGGCAGAGGGGGCACTGAAGCTTTCTTT.

In regard to this clone: This specimen includes other DNA sequences encoding the same CDR3. The CDR3 protein is CASSYSGGQETQYF. In DNA, the CDR3 is TGTGCCAGCAGTTACTCGGGGGGCCAAGAGACCCAGTACTTC. This sequence joins TRBV6-5 and TRBJ2-5, with D maybe TRBD2 (6 bases). V dropped 0 bases and J dropped 1 base, with 6 bases sitting between them. CDR1 is MNHEY, CDR2 SVGAGI, per germline. The CDR3 runs 14 residues.

The V and J genes are TRBV12-3 or TRBV12-4 and TRBJ1-1; the D is unclear. The CDR3 runs 13 residues. V was shortened by 3 bases and J by 1 base, with 6 bases between the two germline ends. This CDR3 reads CASSFMANTEAFF. The CDR3 nucleotides read TGTGCCAGCAGTTTTATGGCGAACACTGAAGCTTTCTTT.

The rearrangement uses TRBV11-2 and TRBJ2-5, with D hard to call. Germline assignment: CDR1 SGHAT and CDR2 FQNNGV. This CDR3 comprises 13 residues. V gave up 4 bases and J gave up 5 bases, with 11 bases separating them. CDR3 amino acids: CASSSQTRETQYF. CDR3 in DNA: TGTGCCAGCAGCTCTCAGACGCGGGAGACCCAGTACTTC.

This chain uses TRBV7-3 with TRBJ2-3, with 8 positions matching TRBD2. Germline V gene lookup returns CDR1 SGHTA and CDR2 FQGTGA. V gave up 3 bases and J gave up 0 bases; unmatched junction bases: 2. The CDR3 has 15 amino acids. The CDR3 protein is CASSFGGGSTDTQYF. The CDR3 DNA sequence: TGTGCCAGCAGCTTCGGCGGGGGGAGCACAGATACGCAGTATTTT.

This clone is a singleton in its sample. In nucleotides, the CDR3 is TGTGCCAGCAGTGCCTCCCCGGGACAGAAAGGTAACAATGAGCAGTTCTTC. This gives the protein CASSASPGQKGNNEQFF. The J gene is TRBJ2-1, the V gene TRBV25-1; 7 positions match TRBD1. Germline V gene lookup returns CDR1 MGHDK and CDR2 SYGVNS. The CDR3 is 17 residues long. V gave up 4 bases and J gave up 5 bases; unmatched junction bases: 14.